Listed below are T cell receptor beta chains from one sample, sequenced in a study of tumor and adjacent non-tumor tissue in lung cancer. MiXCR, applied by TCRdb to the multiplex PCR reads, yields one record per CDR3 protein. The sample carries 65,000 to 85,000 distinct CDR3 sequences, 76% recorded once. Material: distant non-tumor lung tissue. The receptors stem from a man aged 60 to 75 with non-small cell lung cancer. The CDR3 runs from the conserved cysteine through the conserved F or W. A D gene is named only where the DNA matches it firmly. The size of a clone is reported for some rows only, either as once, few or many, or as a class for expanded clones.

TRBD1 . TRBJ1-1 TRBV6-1 TGTGCCAGCAATGAAAATCTACAGGGGGCGACATTCTTT CASNENLQGATFF
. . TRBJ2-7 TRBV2 TGTGTCAGCAGTGAAGTGGGATATGGCTACGAGCAGTACTTC CVSSEVGYGYEQYF
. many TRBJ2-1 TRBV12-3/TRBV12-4 TGTGCCAGCAGTTCAGGGTGGAATGAGCAGTTCTTC CASSSGWNEQFF
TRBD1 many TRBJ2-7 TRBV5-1 TGCGCCAGCAGCCCTTTTTCGGGGACAGGGCGAGAGCAGTACTTC CASSPFSGTGREQYF
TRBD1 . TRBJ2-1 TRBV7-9 TGTGCCAGCAGCATTAGGACAGGGAGCCCTGAGCAGTCCTTC CASSIRTGSPEQSF
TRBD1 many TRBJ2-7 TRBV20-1 TGCAGTGCAAGGCAGGGGGCGCGCACCCGGAACGAGCAGTACTTC CSARQGARTRNEQYF
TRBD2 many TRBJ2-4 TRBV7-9 TGTGCCAGCAGCCCAACTAGCGGGGAAGCCAAAAACATTCAGTACTTC CASSPTSGEAKNIQYF
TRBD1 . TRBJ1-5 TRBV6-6 TGTGGCAGCAGCGACAGGGGCAGTCAGCACCAGCATTTT CGSSDRGSQHQHF
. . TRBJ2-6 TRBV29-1 TGCAGCGTTGATCCGGGCGTTGCGGGGGCTGGGGTCAACGTCCTGACTTTC CSVDPGVAGAGVNVLTF
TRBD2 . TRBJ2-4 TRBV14 TGTGCCAGCAGCCAAGACCGTCTAGCGGAAGTTGGAAACATTCAGTACTTC CASSQDRLAEVGNIQYF
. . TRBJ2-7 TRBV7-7 TGTGCCAGCAGCCGAGGGAGCTCCTGCGACCAGTACTTC CASSRGSSCDQYF
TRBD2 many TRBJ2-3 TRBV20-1 TGCAGTGCCGAACAAAGCGGGAGGGCCCGGCCAGATACGCAGTATTTT CSAEQSGRARPDTQYF
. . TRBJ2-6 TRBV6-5 TGTGCCAGCAGTTACATGCTGTGTGGGGCCAAAGTCCTGACTTTC CASSYMLCGAKVLTF
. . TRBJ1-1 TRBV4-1 TGCGCCGACAGCCACGGCTCTGAAGCTTTCTTC CADSHGSEAFF
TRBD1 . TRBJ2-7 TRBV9 TGTGCCAGCTCCCCCGAGGGGACAGTGTATGAGCAGTACTTC CASSPEGTVYEQYF
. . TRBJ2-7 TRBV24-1 TGTGCCACCAGTGTATCGCAGGGTTATGAGCAGTACTTC CATSVSQGYEQYF
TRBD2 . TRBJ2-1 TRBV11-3 TGTGCCAGTAGCCTCAACCAACTAGCGGGGTTAGATGAGCAGTCCTTC CASSLNQLAGLDEQSF
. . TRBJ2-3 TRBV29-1 TGCAGCGTCATAGTCCATACCCAGTATTTT CSVIVHTQYF
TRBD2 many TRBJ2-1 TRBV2 TGTGCCAGCCGGTTGCCTGGGACTAGCGTCGTACGGCAGTTCTTC CASRLPGTSVVRQFF
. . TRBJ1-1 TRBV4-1 TGCGCCAGCAGCCGAGGGCAGACCCGGGACACTGAAGCTTTATTT CASSRGQTRDTEALF
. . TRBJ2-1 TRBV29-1 TGCGGCGGAGCAGGGTTGTCCTACAATGAGCAGTTCTTC CGGAGLSYNEQFF
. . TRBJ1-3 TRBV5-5 TGTGCTAGGAGCCGGGGAAACAACGGAAACACCATATGTTTT CARSRGNNGNTICF
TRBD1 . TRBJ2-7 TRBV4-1 TGCGCCAGCAGCCGCAAACCCATACTCAACAGGGGTTGGCCGTATGAGCGGTACTTC CASSRKPILNRGWPYERYF
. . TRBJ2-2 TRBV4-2 TGTGCCAGCAGCAAGGCCAACTTTGCCGGGGAGCTGTTCTTT CASSKANFAGELFF
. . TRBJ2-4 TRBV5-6 TGTGACAGCAGCTTCCGAGACGTCGACATTCAGTATTTC CDSSFRDVDIQYF
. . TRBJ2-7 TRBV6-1 TGTGCCAGCACTGAAACCCTGGACTTCTACGAACAGTACTTC CASTETLDFYEQYF
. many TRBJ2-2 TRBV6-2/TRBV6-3 TGTGCCAGCAAATGGACTTATAACACCGGGGAGCTGTTTTTT CASKWTYNTGELFF
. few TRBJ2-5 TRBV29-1 TGTAGCGCCATCGTACGGGGGCGCGTAGGAGAGACCCAGTACTTC CSAIVRGRVGETQYF
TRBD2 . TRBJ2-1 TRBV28 TGTGTCAGCAGTACAGCTGGCGGGAGGGATCTCAATGAGCAGTTCTTC CVSSTAGGRDLNEQFF
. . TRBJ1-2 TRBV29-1 TGCGGCGTGATTGGCGACGACTATGGCTACACCTTC CGVIGDDYGYTF
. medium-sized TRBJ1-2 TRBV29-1 TGCAGCGTTGACTGGGAGGGCTATGGCTACACCTTC CSVDWEGYGYTF
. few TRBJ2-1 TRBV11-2 TGTGCCAGCAGCTTAGAGGCAGGCGGCGAGCAGTTCTTC CASSLEAGGEQFF
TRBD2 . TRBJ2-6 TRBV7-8 TGTGCCAGCAGCGAGAAGCGGGGTGGGGCCAAGGTCCTGACTTTC CASSEKRGGAKVLTF
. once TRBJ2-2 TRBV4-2 TGTGCCAGCAGCCAGGCCAACTTGGCCGGGGAGCTGTTATTT CASSQANLAGELLF
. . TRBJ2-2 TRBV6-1 TGTGCCAGCAGTGAATCAGCATCGAACACCGGGGAGCAGTTTTTT CASSESASNTGEQFF
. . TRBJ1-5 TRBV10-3 TGTGCCATCAGTGGAGCAGGAAATCAGCCCCAGCATTTT CAISGAGNQPQHF
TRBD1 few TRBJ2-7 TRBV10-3 TGTGTCATCAGTGACGGGACAGGGTCTAACGAGCAGTATTTC CVISDGTGSNEQYF
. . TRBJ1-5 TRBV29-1 TGCGGCGTAGGAAGTGGCGGCAATCAGCCCCAGCATTTT CGVGSGGNQPQHF
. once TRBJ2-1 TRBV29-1 TGCAGCGTTGCGGAGGGCCTCAATGAGCAGTTCTTC CSVAEGLNEQFF
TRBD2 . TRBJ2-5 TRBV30 TGTGCCGGACTAGCTAAAAGTACAGAGGCCCAGTACTTC CAGLAKSTEAQYF
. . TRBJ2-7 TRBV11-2 TGTGCCAACACGGGGGGAAAAGGGGGCAATAGGACCTACGAGCAGTACTTC CANTGGKGGNRTYEQYF
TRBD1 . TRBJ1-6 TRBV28 TGTGCCAGCAGTCCGACAGGGGCCTCGAATTATCCCCTCCACTTT CASSPTGASNYPLHF
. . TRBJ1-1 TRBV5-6 TGTACCAGCAGCCCAGGGTTTTTGCTAACTGAAGCTTTCTTT CTSSPGFLLTEAFF
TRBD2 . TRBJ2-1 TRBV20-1 TGCAATGCTAGACTAGCGGGAGATGGCAATGAGCAATTCTTC CNARLAGDGNEQFF
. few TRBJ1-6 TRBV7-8 TGTGCCAGCAGCTTAGCCGAGGGTTCACCCCTCCACTTT CASSLAEGSPLHF
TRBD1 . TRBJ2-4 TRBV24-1 TGTGCTACCAGTGATGCCCGCGTCGGGACAGGGTCTATAGCCAAAAACATTCAGTACTTC CATSDARVGTGSIAKNIQYF
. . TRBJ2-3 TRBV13 TGTGCCAGTAGCTTAGCGAGTCAGAACACAGATAAGCAGTATTTT CASSLASQNTDKQYF
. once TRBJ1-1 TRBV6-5 TGTGCCAGCAGTTACAGCAGTCAGGTGTCCACCGAAGCTTTCTTT CASSYSSQVSTEAFF
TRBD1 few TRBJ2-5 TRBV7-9 TGTGCCAGCAGCTTAGCGCAGGGGGCCGGAGAGGCCCAGTACTTC CASSLAQGAGEAQYF
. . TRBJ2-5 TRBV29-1 TGCAGCGTTGAAATAGGTGTACAAGAGACCCAACACTTC CSVEIGVQETQHF
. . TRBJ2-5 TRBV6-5 TGTGCAAGCAGTCCTAACCTGGGCCTCAGGGAGACTCAGTACTTC CASSPNLGLRETQYF
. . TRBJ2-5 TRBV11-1 TGTGCCTGCAGCCCCCCATGGCAAGAGACCCAGTATTTC CACSPPWQETQYF
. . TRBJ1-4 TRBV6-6 TGTGCCAACTTCGGGCGAGGCGGTGCGGGGCGAGAAAAACTGTTTTTT CANFGRGGAGREKLFF
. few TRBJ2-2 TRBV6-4 TGTGCCAGCAGCCCCACGGTGGCGGGCGCGCCCGGGGAGCTGTTTTTT CASSPTVAGAPGELFF